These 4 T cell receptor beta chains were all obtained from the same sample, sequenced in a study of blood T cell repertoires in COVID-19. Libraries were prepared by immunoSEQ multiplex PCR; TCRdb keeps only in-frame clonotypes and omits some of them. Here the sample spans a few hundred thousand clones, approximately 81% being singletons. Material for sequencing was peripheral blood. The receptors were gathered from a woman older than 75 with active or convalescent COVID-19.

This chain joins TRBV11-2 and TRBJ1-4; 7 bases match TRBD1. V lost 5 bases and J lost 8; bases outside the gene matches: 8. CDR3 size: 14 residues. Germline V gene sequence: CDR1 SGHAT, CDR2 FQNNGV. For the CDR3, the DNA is TGTGCCAGCAGCCCCTACAGGGGAGGAGAAAAACTGTTTTTT. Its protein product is CASSPYRGGEKLFF.

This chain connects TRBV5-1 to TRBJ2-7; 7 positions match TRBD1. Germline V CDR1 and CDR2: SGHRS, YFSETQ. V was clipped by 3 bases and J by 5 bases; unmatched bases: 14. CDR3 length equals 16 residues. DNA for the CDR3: TGCGCCAGCAGCTGGGGGACGGGACAGCCGACCGACGAGCAGTACTTC. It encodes CASSWGTGQPTDEQYF.

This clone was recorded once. CDR3 amino acids: CASSVDLSGGTQETQYF. CDR3 sequence (DNA): TGTGCCAGCAGCGTAGATCTCAGCGGGGGGACCCAAGAGACCCAGTACTTC. The J gene is TRBJ2-5, the V gene TRBV9, with 9 bases that match TRBD2. Per the germline V gene, CDR1 is SGDLS and CDR2 is YYNGEE. The CDR3 sequence is 17 residues long. Trimming at V came to 0 bases and at J to 1 base, leaving 7 bases not matched to a gene.

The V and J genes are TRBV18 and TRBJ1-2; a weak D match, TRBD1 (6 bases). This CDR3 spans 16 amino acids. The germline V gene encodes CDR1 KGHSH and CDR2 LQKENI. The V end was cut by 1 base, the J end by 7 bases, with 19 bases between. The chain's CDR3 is CASSPQGVQGSSGYTF. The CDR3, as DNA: TGTGCCAGCTCACCACAAGGAGTACAGGGTTCAAGTGGCTACACCTTC.